The 21 T cell receptor beta chains below come from one sample, sequenced in a study of T cells in Graves' hyperthyroidism and ophthalmopathy. RNA transcripts provided the source from which TCR beta CDR3 regions were amplified. Researchers ran a first-round RT-PCR on the TCR CDR3 using the HTBI primer set. TCRdb reprocessed the multiplex PCR reads via MiXCR and lists one record per CDR3 protein. The sample holds about 380,000 distinct CDR3 sequences, about 18% seen once. Input material: blood. The receptors were sampled from a man between 18 and 35 years old with Graves' ophthalmopathy.

There are a few counts of this clonotype. The genes are TRBV20-1 and TRBJ1-6; no definite D call. This CDR3 has 15 amino acids. Germline CDR1 reads DFQATT; CDR2 reads SNEGSKA (reference sequence). Trimming pared 3 bases from V and 9 bases from J, leaving 18 bases between. The DNA of the CDR3 is TGCAGTGCTAGTAGGCTCTTTGGCCCCCGTTCACCCCTCCACTTT. Its protein product is CSASRLFGPRSPLHF.

This clonotype was seen many times. The rearrangement joins TRBV7-9 to TRBJ2-7, with a weak D call TRBD2 (6 bases). The V gene's germline CDR1 is SEHNR and CDR2 FQNEAQ (reference sequence). The CDR3 totals 15 residues. Trimming stripped 1 base from V and 4 bases from J, with 14 bases between. The CDR3 sequence: CASSLGGGGIYEQYF. CDR3 DNA sequence: TGTGCCAGCAGCTTAGGGGGAGGCGGAATTTACGAGCAGTACTTC.

This clonotype was observed a few times. V is TRBV29-1 and J is TRBJ1-3; D is perhaps TRBD1 (6 bases). Germline CDR1 is SQVTM and CDR2 is ANQGSEA. The CDR3 is 14 amino acids. Deletions cut 0 bases from V and 4 bases from J, with 10 bases between. CDR3 coding DNA: TGCAGCGTTGAAGATACAGGGAAAGGAAACACCATATATTTT. Its protein product is CSVEDTGKGNTIYF.

This clonotype was counted between two and nine times. J is TRBJ2-1 and V is TRBV11-1; D not certain. CDR3 length equals 14 residues. Per the germline V gene, CDR1 is SGHAT and CDR2 is FQDESV (reference sequence). V lost 5 bases and J 7 bases, leaving 15 bases between the germline ends. The CDR3 region is CASSLGSLVNEQFF. Written as DNA, the CDR3 is TGTGCCAGCAGCCTAGGGTCGCTAGTGAATGAGCAGTTCTTC.

This clonotype was observed at least ten times. The chain recombines TRBV20-1 with TRBJ1-5, with 7 positions matching TRBD1. Germline loops: CDR1 DFQATT, CDR2 SNEGSKA (reference sequence). V was clipped by 5 bases and J by 3 bases; unmatched bases: 7. The CDR3 extends over 14 amino acids. The CDR3 is CSAGGTEINQPQHF. The CDR3 nucleotides read TGCAGTGCTGGGGGGACAGAGATCAATCAGCCCCAGCATTTT.

This clonotype has only a few counts. The V call is TRBV19, the J call TRBJ1-2, with 7 bases that match TRBD1. This CDR3 spans 11 amino acids. J was trimmed by 8 bases and V by 11 bases; bases with no gene match: 8. The germline CDR1 and CDR2 sequences are LNHDA and SQIVND (reference sequence). The CDR3 loop reads CAGRQGDGYTF. Here the CDR3 DNA reads TGTGCCGGAAGACAGGGTGACGGCTACACCTTC.

Notes on this clonotype: Being one base from a much bigger clone, this may be a read error. The chain carries TRBV7-2 and TRBJ1-2; weak D call: TRBD1 (5 bases). The V end lost 1 base, the J end lost 8 bases, and 20 bases lay between the germline ends. The CDR3 runs 16 residues. Germline V gene sequence: CDR1 SGHTA, CDR2 FQGNSA. The CDR3 DNA sequence: TGTGCCAGCAGCTTAGGGACAACTCTTCCAGCTCTCGGCTACACCTTC. Amino acid sequence: CASSLGTTLPALGYTF.

Details on this clonotype: A much larger clone differs from this one at a single base, so this may be a read error. This chain links TRBV12-3 or TRBV12-4 with TRBJ2-7; D call uncertain. This CDR3 region has 13 residues. Written as DNA, the CDR3 is TGTGCCGGCAGTTTAACGGAGAACTACGAGCAGTACTTC. Protein: CAGSLTENYEQYF.

Ten or more counts support this clonotype. The rearrangement uses TRBV7-6 and TRBJ2-2; D remains unclear. Trimming took off 4 bases at V and 4 bases at J, with 7 bases between the two ends. Germline loops: CDR1 SGHVS, CDR2 FNYEAQ. There are 13 residues in the CDR3. The CDR3 loop is CASSWAATGELFF. In nucleotides, the CDR3 is TGTGCCAGCAGCTGGGCAGCCACCGGGGAGCTGTTTTTT.

This clonotype has a count of ten or more. V is TRBV5-1 and J is TRBJ2-7; tentative D call: TRBD2 (6 bases). CDR3 size: 14 residues. V lost 0 bases and J 7 bases, leaving 14 bases between the germline ends. The germline V gene has CDR1 SGHRS and CDR2 YFSETQ. For the CDR3, the DNA is TGCGCCAGCAGCTTGGCCAAGGGACTTCAAGAGCAGTACTTC. The encoded protein is CASSLAKGLQEQYF.

This clonotype was picked up many times. The CDR3, as DNA: TGTGCCAGCAGTACCCCATACAATGAGCAGTTCTTC. Its protein is CASSTPYNEQFF. The chain recombines TRBV6-1 with TRBJ2-1; D ambiguous. V was clipped by 5 bases and J by 4 bases, with 6 bases between them. CDR1 MNHNS and CDR2 SASEGT come from the germline V gene. The CDR3 loop spans 12 amino acids.

The table lists this clonotype with a few counts. The chain carries TRBV9 and TRBJ2-3, with TRBD2 as a possible D gene (5 bases). V lost 8 bases to trimming and J lost 0 bases, with 16 bases between them. The CDR3 consists of 15 residues. Germline V gene lookup returns CDR1 SGDLS and CDR2 YYNGEE. The CDR3 bases are TGTGCCAGTAATAGGGAGTCCTCTAGCACAGATACGCAGTATTTT. This gives the protein CASNRESSSTDTQYF.

This chain links TRBV12-3 or TRBV12-4 with TRBJ2-1; D is perhaps TRBD2 (6 bases). The CDR3 loop spans 14 amino acids. Trimming took 1 base from V and 4 from J, leaving 8 bases between them. The CDR3 DNA reads as TGTGCCAGCAGTTTAGGCGGGGTTTACAATGAGCAGTTCTTC. Amino acid sequence: CASSLGGVYNEQFF.

The chain employs TRBV18 and TRBJ1-5; TRBD1 is a possible D gene (5 bases). The CDR3 has 17 residues. V lost 5 bases to trimming and J lost 0 bases, with 17 bases between them. The V gene's germline CDR1 is KGHSH and CDR2 LQKENI. This CDR3 reads CASSGATGAYSNQPQHF. The DNA for the CDR3 is TGTGCCAGCTCAGGGGCTACGGGAGCTTATAGCAATCAGCCCCAGCATTTT.

The chain joins TRBV7-9 to TRBJ1-1; TRBD1 is a possible D gene (6 bases). Germline loops: CDR1 SEHNR, CDR2 FQNEAQ (reference sequence). The CDR3 is made up of 14 amino acids. The V end was cut by 3 bases, the J end by 6 bases, with 14 bases between. The CDR3 DNA is TGTGCCAGCAGCTTGGGGGGGGGCATGTCTGAAGCTTTCTTT. This sequence encodes CASSLGGGMSEAFF. Using reference TRBV7-9 and TRBJ1-1 for the parts outside the CDR3, the full variable domain is DTGVSQNPRHKITKRGQNVTFRCDPISEHNRLYWYRQTLGQGPEFLTYFQNEAQLEKSRLLSDRFSAERPKGSFSTLEIQRTEQGDSAMYLCASSLGGGMSEAFFGQGTRLTVV.

This chain connects TRBV7-9 to TRBJ2-1; D is undetermined. In germline, CDR1 is SEHNR, CDR2 FQNEAQ (reference sequence). This CDR3 has 15 residues. Trimming took 5 bases from V and 10 from J, leaving 21 bases between them. The CDR3 DNA follows: TGTGCCAGCAGCCCTATCGAGCCTTCGAGGACCGAGCAGTTCTTC. Residues: CASSPIEPSRTEQFF.

In this sample, this clonotype turned up many times. The chain is built from TRBV2 and TRBJ1-3; tentatively, D is TRBD1 (5 bases). Trimming stripped 6 bases from V and 2 bases from J, with 14 bases between. This CDR3 has 15 residues. Germline V CDR1 and CDR2: SNHLY, FYNNEI. CDR3 loop: CASREQVLTGNTIYF. The CDR3 DNA follows: TGTGCCAGCAGAGAACAGGTGCTTACTGGAAACACCATATATTTT.

This clonotype was detected many times. This chain links TRBV7-8 with TRBJ2-3, with TRBD2 matching 7 bases. CDR3 size: 12 residues. Trimming cost V 8 bases and J 3 bases; bases outside gene matches: 2. Germline V CDR1 and CDR2: SGHVS, FQNEAQ. CDR3 residues: CASGGGTDTQYF. CDR3 nucleotides: TGTGCCAGCGGGGGGGGAACAGATACGCAGTATTTT.

This clonotype showed up many times. The chain links TRBV7-8 to TRBJ1-1; D is ambiguous. The V end was cut by 5 bases, the J end by 10 bases, with 14 bases between. Germline loops: CDR1 SGHVS, CDR2 FQNEAQ. This CDR3 region has 12 residues. The CDR3 DNA reads as TGTGCCAGCAGCCTCTCGAGCCGGGGAGCTTTCTTT. Protein product: CASSLSSRGAFF. The full variable domain, rest sourced from reference TRBV7-8 and TRBJ1-1, is GAGVSQSPRYKVAKRGQDVALRCDPISGHVSLFWYQQALGQGPEFLTYFQNEAQLDKSGLPSDRFFAERPEGSVSTLKIQRTQQEDSAVYLCASSLSSRGAFFGQGTRLTVV.

This clonotype occurred many times. V and J are TRBV7-9 and TRBJ1-2; D might be TRBD1 (5 bases). V dropped 1 base and J dropped 10 bases, with 13 bases sitting between them. The germline CDR1 and CDR2 sequences are SEHNR and FQNEAQ (reference sequence). This CDR3 is 13 amino acids long. The CDR3 DNA sequence: TGTGCCAGCAGCTTAGAAGGCAGGGTTGACTACACCTTC. Its translation is CASSLEGRVDYTF.

This clonotype has just one count. The V call is TRBV7-8, the J call TRBJ1-2; TRBD1 aligns across 9 bases. This CDR3 is 15 amino acids long. Germline CDR1 is SGHVS and CDR2 is FQNEAQ. The ends lost 2 bases at V and 2 bases at J; junction bases unmatched: 3. The chain's CDR3 is CASSLTGQGNYGYTF. As DNA, the CDR3 is TGTGCCAGCAGCTTAACGGGACAGGGAAACTATGGCTACACCTTC.